This T cell receptor (beta chain) derives from a study of technical replicates of blood from a few donors. The count of this clone is one. CDR1 and CDR2 from the germline V gene are SEHNR and FQNEAQ (reference sequence). V was pared by 7 bases and J by 3 bases, with 9 bases of the junction left unmatched. The CDR3 contains 14 residues. Repertoires were generated with immunoSEQ multiplex PCR, while TCRdb's copy carries only in-frame clones and drops some. The sample has approximately 81,000 clones, roughly four fifths seen once. The sequenced material came from PBMCs. The chain joins TRBV7-9 to TRBJ2-7, with 7 bases aligning to TRBD1. This TCR derives from a human donor in good health. Some clones in this sample may be carry-over from other donors' samples. CDR3 in amino acids: CASTQGGRGYEQYF. CDR3 coding DNA: TGTGCCAGCACCCAAGGGGGCCGGGGCTACGAGCAGTACTTC.